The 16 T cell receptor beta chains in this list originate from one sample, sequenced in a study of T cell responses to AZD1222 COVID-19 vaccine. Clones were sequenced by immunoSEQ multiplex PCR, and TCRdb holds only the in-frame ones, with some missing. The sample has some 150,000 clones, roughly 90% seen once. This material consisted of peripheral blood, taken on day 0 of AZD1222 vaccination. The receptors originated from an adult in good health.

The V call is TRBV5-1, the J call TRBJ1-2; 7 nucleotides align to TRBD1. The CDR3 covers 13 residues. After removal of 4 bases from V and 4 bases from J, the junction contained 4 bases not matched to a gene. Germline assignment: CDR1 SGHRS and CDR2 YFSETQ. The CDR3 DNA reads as TGCGCCAGCAGCGCACAGGGGACCTATGGCTACACCTTC. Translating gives CASSAQGTYGYTF.

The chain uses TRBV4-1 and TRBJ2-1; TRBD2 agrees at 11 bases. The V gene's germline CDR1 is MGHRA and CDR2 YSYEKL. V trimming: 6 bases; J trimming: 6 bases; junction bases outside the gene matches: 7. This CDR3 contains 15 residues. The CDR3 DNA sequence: TGCGCCAGCAGGCCGACTAGCGGGGACACCAATGAGCAGTTCTTC. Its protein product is CASRPTSGDTNEQFF.

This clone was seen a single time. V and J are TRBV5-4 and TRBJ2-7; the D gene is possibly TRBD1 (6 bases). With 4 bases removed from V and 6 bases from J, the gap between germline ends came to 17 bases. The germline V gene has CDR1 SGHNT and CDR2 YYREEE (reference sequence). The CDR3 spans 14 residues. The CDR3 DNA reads TGTGCCAGCAGCCCCGACTGGACAGTAATCGAGCAGTACTTC. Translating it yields CASSPDWTVIEQYF. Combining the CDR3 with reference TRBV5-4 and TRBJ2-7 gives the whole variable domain ETGVTQSPTHLIKTRGQQVTLRCSSQSGHNTVSWYQQALGQGPQFIFQYYREEENGRGNFPPRFSGLQFPNYSSELNVNALELDDSALYLCASSPDWTVIEQYFGPGTRLTVT.

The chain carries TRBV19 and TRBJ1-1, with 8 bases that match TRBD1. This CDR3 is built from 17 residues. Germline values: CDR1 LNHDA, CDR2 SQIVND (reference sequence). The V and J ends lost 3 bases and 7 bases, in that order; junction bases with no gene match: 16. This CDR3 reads CASSISRGRTGRGEAFF. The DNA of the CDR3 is TGTGCCAGTAGTATCTCCCGGGGCCGGACAGGGCGAGGTGAAGCTTTCTTT.

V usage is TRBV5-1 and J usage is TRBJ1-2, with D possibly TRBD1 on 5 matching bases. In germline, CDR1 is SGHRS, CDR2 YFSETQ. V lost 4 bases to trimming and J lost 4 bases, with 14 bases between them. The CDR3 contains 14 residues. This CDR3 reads CASSPGRQRYGYTF. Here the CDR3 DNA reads TGCGCCAGCAGCCCAGGGCGGCAGCGCTATGGCTACACCTTC. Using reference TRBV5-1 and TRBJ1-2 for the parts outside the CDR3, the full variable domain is KAGVTQTPRYLIKTRGQQVTLSCSPISGHRSVSWYQQTPGQGLQFLFEYFSETQRNKGNFPGRFSGRQFSNSRSEMNVSTLELGDSALYLCASSPGRQRYGYTFGSGTRLTVV.

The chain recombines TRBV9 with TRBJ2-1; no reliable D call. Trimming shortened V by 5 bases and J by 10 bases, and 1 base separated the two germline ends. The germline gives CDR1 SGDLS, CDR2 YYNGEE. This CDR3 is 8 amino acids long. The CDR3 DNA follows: TGTGCCAGCAGGGAGCAGTTCTTC. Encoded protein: CASREQFF.

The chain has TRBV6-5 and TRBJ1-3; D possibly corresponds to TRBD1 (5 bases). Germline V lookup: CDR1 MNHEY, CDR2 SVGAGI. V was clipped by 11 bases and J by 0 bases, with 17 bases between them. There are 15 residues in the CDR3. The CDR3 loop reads CAGTPGLHSGNTIYF. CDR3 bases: TGTGCCGGGACCCCAGGACTGCACTCTGGAAACACCATATATTTT.

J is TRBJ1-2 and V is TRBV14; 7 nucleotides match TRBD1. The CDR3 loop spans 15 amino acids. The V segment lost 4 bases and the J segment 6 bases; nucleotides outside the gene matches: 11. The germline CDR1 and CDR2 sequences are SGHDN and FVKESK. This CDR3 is CASSLIDRALHGYTF. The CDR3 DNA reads TGTGCCAGCAGCCTGATAGACAGGGCCCTTCATGGCTACACCTTC.

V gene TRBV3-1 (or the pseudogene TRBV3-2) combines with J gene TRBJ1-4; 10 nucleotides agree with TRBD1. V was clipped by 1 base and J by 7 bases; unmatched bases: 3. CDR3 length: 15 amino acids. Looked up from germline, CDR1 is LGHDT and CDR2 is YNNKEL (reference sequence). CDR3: CASSQGGTGVEKLFF. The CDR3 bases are TGTGCCAGCAGCCAAGGCGGGACAGGGGTTGAAAAACTGTTTTTT.

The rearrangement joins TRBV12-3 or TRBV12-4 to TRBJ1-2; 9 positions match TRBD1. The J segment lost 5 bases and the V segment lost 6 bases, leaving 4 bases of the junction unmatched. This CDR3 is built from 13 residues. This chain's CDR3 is CASRIQGAYGYTF. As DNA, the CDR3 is TGTGCCAGCAGGATACAGGGGGCTTATGGCTACACCTTC.

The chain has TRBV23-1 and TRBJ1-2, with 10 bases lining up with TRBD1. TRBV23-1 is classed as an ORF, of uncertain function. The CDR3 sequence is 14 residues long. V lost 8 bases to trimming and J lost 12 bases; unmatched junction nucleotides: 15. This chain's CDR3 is CASPTRGTGEGHTF. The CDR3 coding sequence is TGCGCCAGCCCAACGCGGGGGACAGGGGAGGGGCACACCTTC.

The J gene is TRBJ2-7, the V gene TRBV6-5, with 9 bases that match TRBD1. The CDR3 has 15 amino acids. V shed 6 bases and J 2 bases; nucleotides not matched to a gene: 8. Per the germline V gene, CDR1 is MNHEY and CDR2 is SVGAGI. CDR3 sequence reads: CASRGTGSSAYEQYF. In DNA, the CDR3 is TGTGCCAGCAGGGGGACAGGGTCCTCCGCCTACGAGCAGTACTTC.

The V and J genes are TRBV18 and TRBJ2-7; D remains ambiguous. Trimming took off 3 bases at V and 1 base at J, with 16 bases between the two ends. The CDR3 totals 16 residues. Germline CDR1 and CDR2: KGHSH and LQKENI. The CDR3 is CASSPSRPASSYEQYF. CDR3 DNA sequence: TGTGCCAGCTCACCCTCCCGACCCGCGTCGTCCTACGAGCAGTACTTC.

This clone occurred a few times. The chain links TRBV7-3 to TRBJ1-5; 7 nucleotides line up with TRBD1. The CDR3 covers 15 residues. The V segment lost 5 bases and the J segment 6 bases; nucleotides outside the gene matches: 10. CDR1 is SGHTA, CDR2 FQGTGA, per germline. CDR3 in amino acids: CASSPNGQDGQPQHF. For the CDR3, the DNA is TGTGCCAGCAGCCCAAATGGACAGGATGGTCAGCCCCAGCATTTT.

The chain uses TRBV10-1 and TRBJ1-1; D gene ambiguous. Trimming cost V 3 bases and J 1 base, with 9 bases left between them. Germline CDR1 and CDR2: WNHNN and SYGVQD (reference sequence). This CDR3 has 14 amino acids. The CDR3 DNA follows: TGCGCCAGCAGTGAATACGTGGGGAACACTGAAGCTTTCTTT. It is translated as CASSEYVGNTEAFF.

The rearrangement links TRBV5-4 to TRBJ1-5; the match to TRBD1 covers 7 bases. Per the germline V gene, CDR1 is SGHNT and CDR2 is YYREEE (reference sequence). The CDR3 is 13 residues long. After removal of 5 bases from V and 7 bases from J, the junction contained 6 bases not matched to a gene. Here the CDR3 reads CASSEQGNQPQHF. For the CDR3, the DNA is TGTGCCAGCAGTGAACAGGGGAACCAGCCCCAGCATTTT.